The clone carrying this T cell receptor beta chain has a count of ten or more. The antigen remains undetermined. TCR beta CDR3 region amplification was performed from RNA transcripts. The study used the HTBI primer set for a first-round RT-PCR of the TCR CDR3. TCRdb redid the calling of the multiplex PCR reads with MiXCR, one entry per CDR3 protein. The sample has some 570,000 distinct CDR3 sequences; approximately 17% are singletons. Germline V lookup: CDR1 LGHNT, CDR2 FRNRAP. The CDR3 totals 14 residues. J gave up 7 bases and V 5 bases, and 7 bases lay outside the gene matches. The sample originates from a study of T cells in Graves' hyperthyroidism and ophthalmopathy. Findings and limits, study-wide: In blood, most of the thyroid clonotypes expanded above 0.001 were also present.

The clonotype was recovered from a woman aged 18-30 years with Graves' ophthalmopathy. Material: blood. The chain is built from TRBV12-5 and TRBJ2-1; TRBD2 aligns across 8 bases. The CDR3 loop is CASGETSGSNEQFF. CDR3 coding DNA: TGTGCTAGTGGTGAAACTAGCGGAAGTAATGAGCAGTTCTTC. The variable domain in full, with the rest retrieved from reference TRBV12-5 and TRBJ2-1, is DARVTQTPRHKVTEMGQEVTMRCQPILGHNTVFWYRQTMMQGLELLAYFRNRAPLDDSGMPKDRFSAEMPDATLATLKIQPSEPRDSAVYFCASGETSGSNEQFFGPGTRLTVL.